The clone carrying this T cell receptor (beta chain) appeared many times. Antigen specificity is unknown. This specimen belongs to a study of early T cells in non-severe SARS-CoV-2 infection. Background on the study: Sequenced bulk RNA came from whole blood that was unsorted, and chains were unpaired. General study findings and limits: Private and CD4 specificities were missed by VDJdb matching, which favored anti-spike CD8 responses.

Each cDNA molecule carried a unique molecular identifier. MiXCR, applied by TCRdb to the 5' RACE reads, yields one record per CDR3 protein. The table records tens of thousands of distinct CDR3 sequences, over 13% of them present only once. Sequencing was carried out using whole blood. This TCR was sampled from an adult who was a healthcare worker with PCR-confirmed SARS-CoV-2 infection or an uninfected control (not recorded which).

The CDR3 coding sequence is TGTGCCAGCAGCCCGTCCCCCTCTACGAGGCAGTACTTC. This codes for CASSPSPSTRQYF. The chain carries TRBV7-6 and TRBJ2-7; D ambiguous. Germline V gene sequence: CDR1 SGHVS, CDR2 FNYEAQ. This CDR3 comprises 13 residues. V was shortened by 5 bases and J by 9 bases, with 17 bases between the two germline ends.